A single sample is the source of the 14 T cell receptor beta chains below, sequenced in a study of blood T cell repertoires in COVID-19 (dated by TCRdb to 2020 to 2022). Library preparation employed the immunoSEQ multiplex PCR assay. TCRdb stores this immuneACCESS table with in-frame sequences only. Part of the clones is absent; in the studies checked, under half of the shortfall reflects unresolved V genes, and no reason is known for the rest. This sample lists about 150,000 clones; roughly 80% were detected once. The ten largest clones represent 11% to 15% of the sample. Sequencing was done on a sample of peripheral blood. These receptor sequences come from a young man with active or convalescent COVID-19.

The chain is built from TRBV5-5 and TRBJ2-1; tentative D call: TRBD1 (7 bases). Per germline, CDR1 SGHKS and CDR2 YYEKEE (reference sequence). Trimming took 2 bases from V and 3 from J, leaving 12 bases between them. The length of the CDR3 is 15 residues. The CDR3 nucleotides read TGTGCCAGCAGCTTCGGACAGGACTACTACAATGAGCAGTTCTTC. It yields the protein CASSFGQDYYNEQFF.

This chain links TRBV24-1 with TRBJ1-1, with TRBD1 identical over 10 bases. Unmatched junction bases numbered 8, after V lost 5 bases and J lost 12 bases. CDR1 is KGHDR, CDR2 SFDVKD, per germline. The CDR3 runs 13 residues. CDR3: CATSARTGGETFF. DNA of the CDR3: TGTGCCACCAGTGCCCGGACAGGGGGGGAAACTTTCTTT.

The V gene is TRBV2, the J gene TRBJ1-1; D call uncertain. CDR1 SNHLY and CDR2 FYNNEI come from the germline V gene. This CDR3 has 12 residues. V lost 4 bases and J 2 bases, leaving 5 bases between the germline ends. CDR3 residues: CASSVLNTEAFF. CDR3 coding DNA: TGTGCCAGCAGTGTTCTAAACACTGAAGCTTTCTTT.

This clone was counted only a few times. This chain links TRBV24-1 with TRBJ2-5; TRBD2 agrees at 13 bases. Germline V gene lookup returns CDR1 KGHDR and CDR2 SFDVKD. Trimming removed 5 bases from V and 4 bases from J; junction bases left unmatched: 12. The CDR3 extends over 18 amino acids. The CDR3 DNA is TGTGCCACCAGTGGGTTAAGCAGGACTAGCGGGAGTGGAGAGACCCAGTACTTC. Residues: CATSGLSRTSGSGETQYF.

This rearrangement joins TRBV19 to TRBJ1-1, with a weak D call TRBD1 (5 bases). In germline, CDR1 is LNHDA, CDR2 SQIVND (reference sequence). Trimming stripped 5 bases from V and 0 bases from J, with 19 bases between. The CDR3 sequence is 17 residues long. CDR3 amino acids: CASSPSGTLLMNTEAFF. CDR3 in DNA: TGTGCCAGTAGTCCGTCCGGGACTCTTCTCATGAACACTGAAGCTTTCTTT.

This clone occurred once. J is TRBJ1-5 and V is TRBV7-2; D perhaps matches TRBD1 (5 bases). The germline V gene has CDR1 SGHTA and CDR2 FQGNSA. This CDR3 comprises 16 residues. V was trimmed by 1 base and J by 5 bases, leaving 15 bases between them. CDR3 residues: CASSLVGRAWDQPQHF. The CDR3 DNA follows: TGTGCCAGCAGCTTAGTGGGCAGGGCTTGGGATCAGCCCCAGCATTTT.

The rearrangement joins TRBV19 to TRBJ1-2; 9 nucleotides match TRBD1. J gave up 5 bases and V 5 bases, and 3 bases lay outside the gene matches. The CDR3 has 13 residues. Germline V CDR1 and CDR2: LNHDA, SQIVND (reference sequence). The CDR3, as DNA: TGTGCCAGTAGTGTGACAGGGGGGTATGGCTACACCTTC. Translated, it gives CASSVTGGYGYTF.

This clone came up once. V gene TRBV5-1 combines with J gene TRBJ2-1, with TRBD2 matching 7 bases. The trim removed 0 bases at V and 8 bases at J, leaving 11 bases unmatched. Germline CDR1 SGHRS, CDR2 YFSETQ. CDR3 length: 16 residues. DNA of the CDR3: TGCGCCAGCAGCTTGGTCGGCGGGGGAGAAGGGGATGAGCAGTTCTTC. It encodes CASSLVGGGEGDEQFF.

The chain is built from TRBV30 and TRBJ1-1, with D maybe TRBD1 (5 bases). Trimming shortened V by 7 bases and J by 6 bases, and 15 bases separated the two germline ends. The germline V gene encodes CDR1 GTSNPN and CDR2 SVGIG (reference sequence). This CDR3 region has 12 residues. CDR3 residues: CAYTGGRAEAFF. CDR3 DNA: TGTGCCTATACGGGGGGGAGGGCTGAAGCTTTCTTT.

V gene TRBV5-1 combines with J gene TRBJ2-3, with 7 bases identical to TRBD2. Germline lookup yields CDR1 SGHRS and CDR2 YFSETQ. CDR3 length: 17 residues. Unmatched junction bases numbered 9, after V lost 0 bases and J lost 2 bases. The CDR3 region is CASSLGGAGVFTDTQYF. The CDR3 nucleotides are TGCGCCAGCAGCTTGGGAGGCGCGGGAGTCTTCACAGATACGCAGTATTTT.

The rearrangement joins TRBV7-8 to TRBJ1-6; TRBD1 is a possible D gene (5 bases). V was pared by 1 base and J by 5 bases, with 6 bases between. Germline V lookup: CDR1 SGHVS, CDR2 FQNEAQ. CDR3 length equals 14 residues. The CDR3 nucleotides read TGTGCCAGCAGCTTAGGACAGCATAATTCACCCCTCCACTTT. This gives the protein CASSLGQHNSPLHF.

J is TRBJ1-1 and V is TRBV5-1; D is unresolved. This CDR3 has 15 amino acids. In germline, CDR1 is SGHRS, CDR2 YFSETQ. The ends were cut back, 1 base at V and 1 base at J, with 11 bases in the middle. The CDR3 bases are TGCGCCAGCAGCTTGTTTTTTGACAAGAACACTGAAGCTTTCTTT. Encoded protein: CASSLFFDKNTEAFF. Complete variable domain (other parts from reference TRBV5-1 and TRBJ1-1): KAGVTQTPRYLIKTRGQQVTLSCSPISGHRSVSWYQQTPGQGLQFLFEYFSETQRNKGNFPGRFSGRQFSNSRSEMNVSTLELGDSALYLCASSLFFDKNTEAFFGQGTRLTVV.

The genes are TRBV5-4 and TRBJ1-2; the match to TRBD1 covers 8 bases. The CDR3 consists of 15 residues. CDR1 SGHNT and CDR2 YYREEE come from the germline V gene (reference sequence). After removal of 0 bases from V and 6 bases from J, the junction contained 7 bases not matched to a gene. CDR3 DNA sequence: TGTGCCAGCAGCTTGGAACAGGGGGAACGTAATGGCTACACCTTC. Translating gives CASSLEQGERNGYTF.

The rearrangement links TRBV18 to TRBJ2-1; 8 bases align to TRBD1. The CDR3 totals 15 residues. Germline CDR1 KGHSH, CDR2 LQKENI. With V trimmed by 8 bases and J by 1 base, 7 bases remained unmatched. CDR3 residues: CASQPTGGSYNEQFF. The CDR3 bases are TGTGCCAGCCAACCTACAGGGGGGTCCTACAATGAGCAGTTCTTC.